This T cell receptor (beta chain) is from a study of blood T cells in healthy people across ages. It was with a sample-barcoded 5' primer and a J-beta primer mix that a second PCR of roughly 7 to 12 cycles was run. TCRdb re-derived calls from the 5' RACE reads in MiXCR, one entry per CDR3 protein. The sample holds more than 500,000 distinct CDR3 sequences, about 28% seen once. The length of the CDR3 is 14 residues. V lost 1 base and J lost 9, with 13 bases in between. Per the germline V gene, CDR1 is SGHTA and CDR2 is FQGNSA. These records were also assigned to another study, of T cells of mothers and their children.

This clonotype was obtained from a boy aged 2-15 years in good health. The sample comprised blood. The chain recombines TRBV7-2 with TRBJ1-5; D not resolved. CDR3: CASSLDPGQRPQHF. The DNA of the CDR3 is TGTGCCAGCAGCTTAGACCCGGGTCAGCGGCCCCAGCATTTT.